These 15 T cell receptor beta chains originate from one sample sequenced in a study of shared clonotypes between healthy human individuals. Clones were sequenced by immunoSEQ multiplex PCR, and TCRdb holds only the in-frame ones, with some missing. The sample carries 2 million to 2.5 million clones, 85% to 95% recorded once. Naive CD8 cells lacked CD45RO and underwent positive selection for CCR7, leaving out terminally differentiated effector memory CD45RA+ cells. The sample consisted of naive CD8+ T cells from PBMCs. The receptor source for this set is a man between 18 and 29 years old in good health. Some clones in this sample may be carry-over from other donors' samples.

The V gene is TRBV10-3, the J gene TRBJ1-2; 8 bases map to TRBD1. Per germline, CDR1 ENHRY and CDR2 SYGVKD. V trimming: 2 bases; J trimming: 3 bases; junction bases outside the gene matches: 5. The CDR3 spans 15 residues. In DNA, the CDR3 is TGTGCCATCAGTGAGGTTGCAGGGGGCGACTATGGCTACACCTTC. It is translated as CAISEVAGGDYGYTF.

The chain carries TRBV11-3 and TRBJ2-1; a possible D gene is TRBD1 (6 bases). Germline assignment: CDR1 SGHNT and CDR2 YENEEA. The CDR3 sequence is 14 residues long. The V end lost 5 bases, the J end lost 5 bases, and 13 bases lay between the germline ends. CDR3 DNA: TGTGCCAGCAGCGAGGGACAACCCAACAATGAGCAGTTCTTC. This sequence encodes CASSEGQPNNEQFF.

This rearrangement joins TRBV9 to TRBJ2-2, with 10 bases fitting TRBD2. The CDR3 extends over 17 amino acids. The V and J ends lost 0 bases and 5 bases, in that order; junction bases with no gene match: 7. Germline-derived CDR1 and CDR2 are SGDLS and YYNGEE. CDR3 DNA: TGTGCCAGCAGCGTAGGGAACCTAGCGGGAGTAACCGGGGAGCTGTTTTTT. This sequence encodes CASSVGNLAGVTGELFF.

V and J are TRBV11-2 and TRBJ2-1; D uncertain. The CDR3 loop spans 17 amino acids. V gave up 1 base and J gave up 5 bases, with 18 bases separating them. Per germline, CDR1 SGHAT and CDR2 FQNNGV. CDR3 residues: CASSLAPVGSADNEQFF. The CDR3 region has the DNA TGTGCCAGCAGCTTAGCTCCAGTTGGGTCGGCGGACAATGAGCAGTTCTTC.

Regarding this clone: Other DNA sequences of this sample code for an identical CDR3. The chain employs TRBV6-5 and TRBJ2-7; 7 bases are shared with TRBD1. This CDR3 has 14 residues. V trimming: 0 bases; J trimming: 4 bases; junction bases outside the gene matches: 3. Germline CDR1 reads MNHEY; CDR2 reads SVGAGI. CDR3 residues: CASSYSGQRYEQYF. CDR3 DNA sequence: TGTGCCAGCAGTTACTCGGGACAGAGATACGAGCAGTACTTC.

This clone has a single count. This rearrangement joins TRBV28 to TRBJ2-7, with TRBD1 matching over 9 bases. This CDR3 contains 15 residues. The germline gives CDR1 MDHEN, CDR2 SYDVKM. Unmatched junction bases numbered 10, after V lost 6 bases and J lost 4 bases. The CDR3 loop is CASRKRGQGWYEQYF. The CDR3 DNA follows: TGTGCCAGCAGGAAAAGGGGACAGGGTTGGTACGAGCAGTACTTC.

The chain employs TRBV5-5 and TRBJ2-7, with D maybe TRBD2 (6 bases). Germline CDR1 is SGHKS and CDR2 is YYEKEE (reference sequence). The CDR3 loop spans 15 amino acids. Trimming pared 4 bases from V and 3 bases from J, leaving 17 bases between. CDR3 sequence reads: CASSPSWRGDYEQYF. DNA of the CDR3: TGTGCCAGCAGCCCATCCTGGCGGGGAGACTACGAGCAGTACTTC.

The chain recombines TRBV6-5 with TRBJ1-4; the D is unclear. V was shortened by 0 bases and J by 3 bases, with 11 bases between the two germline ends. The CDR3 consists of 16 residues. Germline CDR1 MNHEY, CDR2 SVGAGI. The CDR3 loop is CASSYSLGEANEKLFF. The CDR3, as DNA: TGTGCCAGCAGTTACTCGCTTGGGGAGGCTAATGAAAAACTGTTTTTT.

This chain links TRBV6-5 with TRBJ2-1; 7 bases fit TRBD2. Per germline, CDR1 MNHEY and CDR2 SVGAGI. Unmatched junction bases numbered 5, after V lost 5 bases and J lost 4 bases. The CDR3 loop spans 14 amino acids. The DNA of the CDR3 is TGTGCCAGCAGTCTGGGACTAACGTACAATGAGCAGTTCTTC. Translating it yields CASSLGLTYNEQFF.

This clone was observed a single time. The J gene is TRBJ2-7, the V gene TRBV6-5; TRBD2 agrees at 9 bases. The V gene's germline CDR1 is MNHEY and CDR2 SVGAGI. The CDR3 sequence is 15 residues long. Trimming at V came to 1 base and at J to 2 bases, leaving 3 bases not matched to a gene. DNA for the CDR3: TGTGCCAGCAGTTACTGGGCTAGCGGGACCTACGAGCAGTACTTC. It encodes CASSYWASGTYEQYF.

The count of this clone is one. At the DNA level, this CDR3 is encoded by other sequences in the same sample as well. CDR3 residues: CASSFGTGSYEQYF. CDR3 nucleotide sequence: TGTGCCAGCAGCTTTGGGACAGGGAGTTACGAGCAGTACTTC. J is TRBJ2-7 and V is TRBV11-2, with 9 bases matching TRBD1. The CDR3 contains 14 residues. The junction had 4 bases not matched to a gene; V was cut back by 3 bases and J by 4 bases. The germline V gene encodes CDR1 SGHAT and CDR2 FQNNGV.

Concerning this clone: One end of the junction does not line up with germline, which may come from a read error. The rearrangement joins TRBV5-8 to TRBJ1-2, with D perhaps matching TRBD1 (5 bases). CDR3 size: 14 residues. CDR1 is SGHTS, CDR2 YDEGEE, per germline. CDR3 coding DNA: TGCGCCAGCAGCCAGGTGGGACGTCCCTATGGCTACACCTTC. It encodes CASSQVGRPYGYTF.

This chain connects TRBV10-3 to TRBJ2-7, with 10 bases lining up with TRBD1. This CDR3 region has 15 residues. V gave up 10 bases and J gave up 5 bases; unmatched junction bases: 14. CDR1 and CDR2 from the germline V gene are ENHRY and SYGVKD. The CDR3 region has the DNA TGTGCCACTCAACAGCGAGGGACAGGGGAAGACGAGCAGTACTTC. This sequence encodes CATQQRGTGEDEQYF.

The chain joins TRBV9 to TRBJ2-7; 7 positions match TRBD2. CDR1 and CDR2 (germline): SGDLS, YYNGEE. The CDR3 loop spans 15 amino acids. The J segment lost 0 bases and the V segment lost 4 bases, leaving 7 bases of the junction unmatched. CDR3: CASSLTSDPSYEQYF. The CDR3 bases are TGTGCCAGCAGCCTAACTAGCGACCCCTCCTACGAGCAGTACTTC.

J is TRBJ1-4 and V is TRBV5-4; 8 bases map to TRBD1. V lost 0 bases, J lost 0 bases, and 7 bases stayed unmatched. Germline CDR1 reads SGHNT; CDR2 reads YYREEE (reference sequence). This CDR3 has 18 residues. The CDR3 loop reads CASSLGAGGFATNEKLFF. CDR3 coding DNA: TGTGCCAGCAGCTTGGGGGCAGGGGGCTTTGCAACTAATGAAAAACTGTTTTTT.